This TCR beta chain came from a study of blood T cell repertoires in COVID-19. Across the whole study: Acute and convalescent COVID-19 samples came from the United States, Italy and Spain.

Repertoires were generated with immunoSEQ multiplex PCR, while TCRdb's copy carries only in-frame clones and drops some. The table records about 300,000 clones, approximately 85% of them present only once. The length of the CDR3 is 16 residues. Germline trimming cut 1 base from V and 6 bases from J; bases unmatched to any gene: 4. Germline V CDR1 and CDR2: SGHTA, FQGNSA. This chain uses TRBV7-2 with TRBJ2-2; 11 positions match TRBD2. Input material: peripheral blood. This clonotype originated in a woman in her fifties or sixties with acute or convalescent COVID-19. The DNA of the CDR3 is TGTGCCAGCAGCTTAGTACTAGCGGGAGTGGCCGGGGAGCTGTTTTTT. It encodes CASSLVLAGVAGELFF.